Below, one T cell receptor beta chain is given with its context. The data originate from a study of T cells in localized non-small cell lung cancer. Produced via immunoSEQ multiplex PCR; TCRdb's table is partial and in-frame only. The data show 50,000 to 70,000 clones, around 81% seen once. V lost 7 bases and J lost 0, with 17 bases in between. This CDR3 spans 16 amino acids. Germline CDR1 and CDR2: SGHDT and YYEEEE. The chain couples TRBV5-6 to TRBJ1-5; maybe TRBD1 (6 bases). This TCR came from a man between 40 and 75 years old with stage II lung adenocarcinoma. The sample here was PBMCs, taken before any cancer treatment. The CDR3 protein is CASEPSGGNSNQPQHF. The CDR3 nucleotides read TGTGCCAGCGAACCATCGGGGGGCAATAGCAATCAGCCCCAGCATTTT.